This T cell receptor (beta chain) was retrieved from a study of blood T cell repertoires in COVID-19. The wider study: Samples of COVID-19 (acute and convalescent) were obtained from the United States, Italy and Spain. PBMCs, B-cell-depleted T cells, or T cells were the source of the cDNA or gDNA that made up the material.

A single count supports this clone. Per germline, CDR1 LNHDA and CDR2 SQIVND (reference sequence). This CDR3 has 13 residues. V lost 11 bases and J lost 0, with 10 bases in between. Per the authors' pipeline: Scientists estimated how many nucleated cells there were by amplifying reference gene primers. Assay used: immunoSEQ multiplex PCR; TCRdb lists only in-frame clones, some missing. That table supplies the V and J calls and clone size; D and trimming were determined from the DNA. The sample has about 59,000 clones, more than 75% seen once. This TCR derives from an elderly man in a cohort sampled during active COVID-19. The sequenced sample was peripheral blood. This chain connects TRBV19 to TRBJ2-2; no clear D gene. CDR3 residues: CAASQTNTGELFF. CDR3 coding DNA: TGTGCCGCCTCACAGACGAACACCGGGGAGCTGTTTTTT.